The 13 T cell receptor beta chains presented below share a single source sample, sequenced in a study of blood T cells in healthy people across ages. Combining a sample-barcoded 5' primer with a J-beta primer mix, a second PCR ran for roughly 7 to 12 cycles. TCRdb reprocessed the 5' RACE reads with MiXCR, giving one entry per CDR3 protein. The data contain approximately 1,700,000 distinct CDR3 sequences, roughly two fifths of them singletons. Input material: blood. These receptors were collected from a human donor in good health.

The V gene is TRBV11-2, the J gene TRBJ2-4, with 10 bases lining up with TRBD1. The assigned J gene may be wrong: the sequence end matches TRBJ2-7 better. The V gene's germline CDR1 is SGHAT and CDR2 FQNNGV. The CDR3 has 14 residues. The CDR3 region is CASSRRDRGSEQYF. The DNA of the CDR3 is TGTGCCAGCAGCAGACGGGACAGGGGAAGCGAGCAGTACTTC.

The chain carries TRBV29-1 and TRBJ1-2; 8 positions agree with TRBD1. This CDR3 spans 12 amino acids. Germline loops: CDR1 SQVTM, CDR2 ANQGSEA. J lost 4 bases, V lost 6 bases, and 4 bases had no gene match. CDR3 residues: CSVRDRTYGYTF. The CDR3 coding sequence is TGCAGCGTCCGGGACAGGACCTATGGCTACACCTTC.

CDR3 sequence (DNA): TGCAGCGTTGAAGCCATCCGGGATGGCTACACCTTC. As protein: CSVEAIRDGYTF. The chain carries TRBV29-1 and TRBJ1-2; D remains unclear. This CDR3 comprises 12 residues. Germline V CDR1 and CDR2: SQVTM, ANQGSEA. With 1 base removed from V and 6 bases from J, the gap between germline ends came to 9 bases.

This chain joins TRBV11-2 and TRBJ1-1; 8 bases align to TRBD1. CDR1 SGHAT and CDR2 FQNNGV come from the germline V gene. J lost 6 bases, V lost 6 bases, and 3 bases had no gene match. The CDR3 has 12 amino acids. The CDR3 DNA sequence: TGTGCCAGCAGTAGACAGGGGTCTGAAGCTTTCTTT. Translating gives CASSRQGSEAFF.

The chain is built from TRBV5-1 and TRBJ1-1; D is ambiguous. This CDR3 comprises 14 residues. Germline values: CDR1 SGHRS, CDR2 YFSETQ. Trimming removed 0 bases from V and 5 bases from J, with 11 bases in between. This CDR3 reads CASSLDSRKTEAFF. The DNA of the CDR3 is TGCGCCAGCAGCTTGGACAGTCGAAAAACTGAAGCTTTCTTT.

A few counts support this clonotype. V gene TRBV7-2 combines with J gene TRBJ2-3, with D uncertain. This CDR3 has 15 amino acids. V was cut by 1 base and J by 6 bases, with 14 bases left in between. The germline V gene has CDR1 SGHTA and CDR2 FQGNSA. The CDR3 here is CASSLVGWAGDTQYF. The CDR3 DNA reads TGTGCCAGCAGCTTAGTCGGGTGGGCCGGGGATACGCAGTATTTT.

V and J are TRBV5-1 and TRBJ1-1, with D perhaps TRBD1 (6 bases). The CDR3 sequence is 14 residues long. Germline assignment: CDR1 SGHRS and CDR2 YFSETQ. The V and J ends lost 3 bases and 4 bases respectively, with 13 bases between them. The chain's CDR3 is CASSWNRDGTEAFF. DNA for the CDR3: TGCGCCAGCAGCTGGAACAGGGATGGCACTGAAGCTTTCTTT.

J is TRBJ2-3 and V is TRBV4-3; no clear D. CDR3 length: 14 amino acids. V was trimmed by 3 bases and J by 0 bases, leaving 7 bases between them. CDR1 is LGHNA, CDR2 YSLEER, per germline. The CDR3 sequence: CASSQLSSTDTQYF. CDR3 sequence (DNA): TGCGCCAGCAGCCAGCTATCTAGCACAGATACGCAGTATTTT.

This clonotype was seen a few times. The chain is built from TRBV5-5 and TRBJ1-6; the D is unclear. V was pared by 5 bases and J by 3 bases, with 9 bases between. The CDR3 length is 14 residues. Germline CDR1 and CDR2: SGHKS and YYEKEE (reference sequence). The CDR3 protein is CASSQTSYNSPLHF. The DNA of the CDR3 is TGTGCCAGCAGTCAGACTAGCTATAATTCACCCCTCCACTTT. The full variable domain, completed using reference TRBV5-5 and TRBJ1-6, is DAGVTQSPTHLIKTRGQQVTLRCSPISGHKSVSWYQQVLGQGPQFIFQYYEKEERGRGNFPDRFSARQFPNYSSELNVNALLLGDSALYLCASSQTSYNSPLHFGNGTRLTVT.

CDR3 nucleotide sequence: TGTGCCAGCAGGAACGAGACAGTTGGCTACACCTTC. It yields the protein CASRNETVGYTF. The chain is built from TRBV11-2 and TRBJ1-2; D is possibly TRBD1 (5 bases). Trimming pared 6 bases from V and 7 bases from J, leaving 12 bases between. The germline gives CDR1 SGHAT, CDR2 FQNNGV. This CDR3 region has 12 residues.

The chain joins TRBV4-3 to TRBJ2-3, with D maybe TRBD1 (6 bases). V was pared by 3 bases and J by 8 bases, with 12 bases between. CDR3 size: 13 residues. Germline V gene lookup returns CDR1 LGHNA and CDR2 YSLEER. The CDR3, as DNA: TGCGCCAGCAGCCAGTACAGGGATGGTACGCAGTATTTT. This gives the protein CASSQYRDGTQYF.

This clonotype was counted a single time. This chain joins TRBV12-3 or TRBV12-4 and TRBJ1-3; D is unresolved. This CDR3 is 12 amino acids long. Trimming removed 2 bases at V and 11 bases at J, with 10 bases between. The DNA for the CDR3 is TGTGCCAGCAGTTTACGCCCTAGGGCCATATATTTT. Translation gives CASSLRPRAIYF.

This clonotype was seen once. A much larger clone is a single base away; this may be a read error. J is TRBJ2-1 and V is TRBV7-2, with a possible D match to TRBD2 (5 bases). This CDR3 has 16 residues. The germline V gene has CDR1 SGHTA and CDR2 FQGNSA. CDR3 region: CVSSRSSRDSYNEQFF. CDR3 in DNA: TGTGTCAGCAGCCGTTCCTCCCGGGACTCCTACAATGAGCAGTTCTTC.